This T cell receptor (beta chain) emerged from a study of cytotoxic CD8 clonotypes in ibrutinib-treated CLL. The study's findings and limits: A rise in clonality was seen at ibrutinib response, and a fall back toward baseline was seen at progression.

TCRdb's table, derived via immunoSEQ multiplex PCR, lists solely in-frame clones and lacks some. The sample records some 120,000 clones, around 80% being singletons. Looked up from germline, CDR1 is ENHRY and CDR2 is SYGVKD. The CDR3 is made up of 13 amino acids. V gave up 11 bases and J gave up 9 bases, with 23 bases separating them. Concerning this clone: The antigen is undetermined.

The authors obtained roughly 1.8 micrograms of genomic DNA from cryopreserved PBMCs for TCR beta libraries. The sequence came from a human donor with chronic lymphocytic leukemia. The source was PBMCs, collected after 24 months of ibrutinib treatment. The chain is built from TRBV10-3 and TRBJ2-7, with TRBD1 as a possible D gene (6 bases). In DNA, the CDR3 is TGTGCCCCCAGTGGGGGACACCGGTTGGTGCAGTACTTC. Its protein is CAPSGGHRLVQYF.